What follows describes a single TCR beta chain. Its antigen is as yet unknown. These data come from a study of cytomegalovirus exposure and HLA in healthy donors. Looked up from germline, CDR1 is SGHDT and CDR2 is YYEEEE. V lost 2 bases to trimming and J lost 7 bases, with 12 bases between them. The CDR3 is 14 residues long. PCR amplification relied on 60 Vbeta primers (plus 13 Jbeta primers). The data were produced by immunoSEQ multiplex PCR, yet TCRdb's version contains in-frame clones alone and is incomplete. The repertoire holds approximately 220,000 clones, less than 80% seen once, with 0.2% to 0.25% in the top ten. General study findings and limits: Donors were assumed by presence/absence analyses to have roughly uniform sequencing depth.

The sequence was collected from a girl under 10 years old in good health and CMV-seronegative. Sequenced input: PBMCs. V is TRBV5-6 and J is TRBJ1-4; D call uncertain. CDR3 nucleotides: TGTGCCAGCAGCTTTAAAGGAAGCGGTGAAAAACTGTTTTTT. Translating it yields CASSFKGSGEKLFF.